Listed here are 6 T cell receptor beta chains from one sample, sequenced in a study of blood T cells in healthy people across ages (dated by TCRdb to the mid-2010s). Receptor amplification or capture employed 5' RACE. TCRdb lists the instrument as Illumina HiSeq 2500. The second PCR ran for roughly 7 to 12 cycles and used a J-beta primer mix along with a sample-barcoded 5' primer. Clones were called with MiXCR by TCRdb after fastp trimmed the public reads at Q25, and only in-frame beta chains were retained. All rows with the same CDR3 protein become a single entry with the most common DNA and genes. The sample has roughly 800,000 distinct CDR3 sequences on record, approximately 55% of them singletons. Around 41% of the sample comes from the top ten. What was sequenced was blood. These receptors were collected from a man older than 75 in good health.

CDR3 in DNA: TGTGCCAGCAGCCCAGCCATCAGCGTGGGACACCTGGAGCAGTACTTC. It yields the protein CASSPAISVGHLEQYF. The chain links TRBV9 to TRBJ2-7; perhaps TRBD1 as D (6 bases). The V and J ends lost 4 bases and 7 bases respectively, with 24 bases between them. Germline CDR1 and CDR2: SGDLS and YYNGEE. The CDR3 has 16 amino acids.

The rearrangement links TRBV6-1 to TRBJ2-7; perhaps TRBD1 as D (6 bases). The tail of the sequence fits TRBJ2-5 better, so the J call may be wrong. This CDR3 spans 12 amino acids. Per germline, CDR1 MNHNS and CDR2 SASEGT. CDR3 sequence (DNA): TGTGCCAGCATCGGACAGTTCGAGACCCAGTACTTC. Protein product: CASIGQFETQYF.

This chain joins TRBV7-2 and TRBJ2-5, with a possible D match to TRBD1 (5 bases). CDR1 and CDR2 from the germline V gene are SGHTA and FQGNSA. Trimming stripped 6 bases from V and 11 bases from J, with 16 bases between. The CDR3 is 12 amino acids. CDR3 DNA: TGTGCCAGCAGAGGGGATGTCGGGTGGCAGTACTTC. Protein: CASRGDVGWQYF.

V is TRBV4-1 and J is TRBJ2-7, with 7 bases fitting TRBD2. The DNA end is more similar to TRBJ2-5, so the J call may be wrong. CDR3 size: 15 residues. Per germline, CDR1 MGHRA and CDR2 YSYEKL. In DNA, the CDR3 is TGCGCCAGCAGCCATACAGGACTAGGGACGGTGACCCAGTACTTC. This translates into CASSHTGLGTVTQYF.

This chain uses TRBV6-5 with TRBJ2-1, with TRBD1 matching 11 bases. The germline V gene encodes CDR1 MNHEY and CDR2 SVGAGI. The V gene end was trimmed by 2 bases and the J gene end by 2 bases; junction bases not matched to a gene: 14. This CDR3 region has 20 residues. The CDR3 here is CASSYSRTGGGLAPYNEQFF. The DNA for the CDR3 is TGTGCCAGCAGTTACAGTAGGACAGGGGGCGGCCTAGCGCCCTACAATGAGCAGTTCTTC.

The rearrangement joins TRBV25-1 to TRBJ2-1; no clear D. This CDR3 has 11 amino acids. The V gene lost 0 bases and the J gene lost 9 bases, with 3 bases spanning the gap. Germline CDR1 reads MGHDK; CDR2 reads SYGVNS. The CDR3 sequence: CASSEYGEQFF. CDR3 nucleotides: TGTGCCAGCAGTGAATACGGTGAGCAGTTCTTC.